The 7 T cell receptor beta chains in this list originate from one sample, sequenced in a study of low-dose radiotherapy and immunotherapy resistance in tumors. cDNA synthesis used a TRAV/TRBV-specific primer set for both chains. With a V-primer adapter and a constant-region primer, TCRs were amplified for approximately 19 PCR cycles. A single record per CDR3 protein comes from TCRdb applying MiXCR to the reads. The repertoire holds tens of thousands of distinct CDR3 sequences, with 20% to 25% as singletons. Time point meaning: after trial treatment. Documented treatment: LDRT plus nivolumab, ipilimumab, low-dose cyclophosphamide and aspirin (RACIN trial). Sequencing used PBMCs, obtained after low-dose radiotherapy plus immunotherapy. Source of these receptors: a female donor with ovarian cancer.

This clonotype appeared many times. In DNA form, the CDR3 reads TGTGCTAGTGGCCCCCCCGGAACATATTACAATGAGCAGTTCTTC. Translating gives CASGPPGTYYNEQFF. V usage is TRBV12-5 and J usage is TRBJ2-1; D is unclear. The CDR3 has 15 residues. The V gene lost 6 bases and the J gene lost 4 bases, with 16 bases spanning the gap. From germline, CDR1 is LGHNT and CDR2 FRNRAP. The full variable domain, with the rest looked up from reference TRBV12-5 and TRBJ2-1, is DARVTQTPRHKVTEMGQEVTMRCQPILGHNTVFWYRQTMMQGLELLAYFRNRAPLDDSGMPKDRFSAEMPDATLATLKIQPSEPRDSAVYFCASGPPGTYYNEQFFGPGTRLTVL.

The V and J genes are TRBV6-5 and TRBJ2-5; 7 bases fit TRBD2. Germline V gene sequence: CDR1 MNHEY, CDR2 SVGAGI. V shed 2 bases, J shed 5 bases, and the junction held 5 bases outside the gene matches. The length of the CDR3 is 14 residues. The CDR3 protein is CASSYGGSEETQYF. The CDR3 DNA reads as TGTGCCAGCAGTTACGGCGGGAGTGAGGAGACCCAGTACTTC.

This clonotype has more than one count but fewer than ten. The chain couples TRBV30 to TRBJ1-6; 8 bases line up with TRBD1. Trimming cost V 0 bases and J 10 bases; bases outside gene matches: 5. In germline, CDR1 is GTSNPN, CDR2 SVGIG (reference sequence). The CDR3 is made up of 14 amino acids. The CDR3 sequence: CAWSVWQGASPLHF. DNA for the CDR3: TGTGCCTGGAGTGTTTGGCAGGGGGCCTCACCCCTCCACTTT.

Many counts were recorded for this clonotype. V is TRBV25-1 and J is TRBJ1-6; D not certain. V was trimmed by 4 bases and J by 7 bases, leaving 11 bases between them. Germline V CDR1 and CDR2: MGHDK, SYGVNS. The CDR3 loop spans 14 amino acids. CDR3 sequence: CASSGFGENSPLHF. The CDR3 nucleotides read TGTGCCAGCAGTGGGTTTGGGGAAAATTCACCCCTCCACTTT.

This clonotype was seen many times. This chain uses TRBV5-6 with TRBJ1-5; a possible D gene is TRBD1 (6 bases). Germline V gene lookup returns CDR1 SGHDT and CDR2 YYEEEE. V shed 2 bases and J shed 1 base, with 16 bases lying between them. The CDR3 covers 17 residues. CDR3 sequence: CASSFRGGQGSNQPQHF. CDR3 nucleotide sequence: TGTGCCAGCAGCTTCAGAGGGGGGCAGGGCAGCAATCAGCCCCAGCATTTT.

Notes on this clonotype: The DNA is left out, because the CDR3 cannot be placed on it with certainty; the CDR3 is given as TCRdb lists it. The chain joins TRBV4-1 to TRBJ2-2. Germline lookup yields CDR1 MGHRA and CDR2 YSYEKL. The length of the CDR3 is 17 amino acids, counting both ends. The CDR3 loop is CASSQETRQNTGELFFF.

This clonotype was picked up many times. The chain uses TRBV28 and TRBJ2-2; D ambiguous. This CDR3 is 12 amino acids long. Germline CDR1 MDHEN, CDR2 SYDVKM. With 7 bases removed from V and 1 base from J, the gap between germline ends came to 4 bases. CDR3 sequence (DNA): TGTGCCAGCACCGAGAACACCGGGGAGCTGTTTTTT. It yields the protein CASTENTGELFF.